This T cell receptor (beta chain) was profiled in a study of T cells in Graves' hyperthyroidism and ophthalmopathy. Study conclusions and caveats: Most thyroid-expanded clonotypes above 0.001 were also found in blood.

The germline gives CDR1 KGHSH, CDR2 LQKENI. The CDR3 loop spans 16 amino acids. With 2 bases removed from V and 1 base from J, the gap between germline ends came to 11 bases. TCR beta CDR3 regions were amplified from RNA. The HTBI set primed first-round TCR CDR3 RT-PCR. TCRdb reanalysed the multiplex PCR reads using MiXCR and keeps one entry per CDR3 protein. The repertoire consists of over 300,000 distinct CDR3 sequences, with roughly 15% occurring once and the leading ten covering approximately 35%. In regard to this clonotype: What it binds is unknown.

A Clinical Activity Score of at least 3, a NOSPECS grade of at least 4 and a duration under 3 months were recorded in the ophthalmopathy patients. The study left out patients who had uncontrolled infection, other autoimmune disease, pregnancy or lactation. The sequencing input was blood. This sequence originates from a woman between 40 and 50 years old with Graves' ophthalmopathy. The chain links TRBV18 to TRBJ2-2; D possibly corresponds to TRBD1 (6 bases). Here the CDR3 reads CASSPAGTLNTGELFF. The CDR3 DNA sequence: TGTGCCAGCTCACCAGCCGGGACACTGAACACCGGGGAGCTGTTTTTT.